This paragraph reports one T cell receptor (beta chain). Its specificity is not known. An end of the junction differs from the germline gene, which may be a read error. Over several immunoSEQ plates, each subset's genomic DNA was distributed in even portions. Sequencing was performed with immunoSEQ multiplex PCR; in TCRdb, only in-frame clones are kept and a portion is missing. The table has 900,000 to 1,200,000 clones, around 78% seen once. The data derive from a study of shared clonotypes between healthy human individuals. Study details: CD4 naive cells filled three plates per donor, CD4 memory three, CD8 naive two and CD8 memory one.

Germline V gives CDR1 SNHLY, CDR2 FYNNEI. CDR3 length equals 15 residues. Study-wide results and limits: Shared across a few donors were around 5% of the naive CD4 clonotypes.

Input material: memory CD4+ T cells from PBMCs. Subset reported: CD45RA-negative fraction. The chain couples TRBV2 to TRBJ2-1; 10 bases are shared with TRBD2. The TCR sequence derives from a man younger than 35 in good health. Some clones in this sample may be carry-over from other donors' samples. CDR3 amino acids: CACRPTSGTYNEQFF. As DNA, the CDR3 is TGTGCCTGCAGACCAACTAGCGGGACTTACAATGAGCAGTTCTTC.